This T cell receptor (beta chain) was retrieved from a study of human T cells and chemical hapten exposure. Study results and limitations: Because all patients had alopecia, their immune responses might differ from healthy ones.

The library tagged each cDNA molecule with unique molecular identifiers. From the RACE reads, TCRdb called clonotypes with MiXCR, one entry per CDR3 protein. The sample has about 120,000 distinct CDR3 sequences; 9% to 14% are singletons. The germline gives CDR1 SEHNR, CDR2 FQNEAQ (reference sequence). V lost 5 bases and J lost 3; bases outside the gene matches: 3. The CDR3 sequence is 13 residues long. Specified time point: patch test 1, 2 weeks after DPC sensitization. The treatment was: therapeutic diphenylcyclopropenone sensitization with weekly scalp DPC. Unfractionated whole blood yielded the extracted total RNA. This clonotype appeared many times. Its target is not known.

This receptor was identified in a woman between 45 and 60 years old with alopecia areata. Some clones in this sample may be carry-over from other donors' samples. The gene calls are TRBV7-9 and TRBJ2-5; TRBD1 agrees at 7 bases. The sequenced sample was whole blood, obtained in connection with sensitization to the hapten diphenylcyclopropenone (DPC). The chain's CDR3 is CASSLGTEETQYF. In DNA form, the CDR3 reads TGTGCCAGCAGCCTTGGGACAGAAGAGACCCAGTACTTC. The full variable domain, with the rest looked up from reference TRBV7-9 and TRBJ2-5, is DTGVSQNPRHKITKRGQNVTFRCDPISEHNRLYWYRQTLGQGPEFLTYFQNEAQLEKSRLLSDRFSAERPKGSFSTLEIQRTEQGDSAMYLCASSLGTEETQYFGPGTRLLVL.